This note documents a single TCR beta chain sequence. It was with a sample-barcoded 5' primer and a J-beta primer mix that a second PCR of about 7 to 12 cycles was run. TCRdb itself ran the 5' RACE reads through MiXCR, one entry per CDR3 protein. The table records just over 1 million distinct CDR3 sequences, 40% to 45% of them present only once. The data derive from a study of blood T cells in healthy people across ages. Germline V gives CDR1 SGDLS, CDR2 YYNGEE. The length of the CDR3 is 16 residues. V was clipped by 0 bases and J by 2 bases, with 12 bases between them. The sample comprised blood. The rearrangement joins TRBV9 to TRBJ2-1; D uncertain. The TCR was taken from a woman aged 60-70 years in good health. CDR3 amino acids: CASSVVSTEPYNEQFF. CDR3 DNA sequence: TGTGCCAGCAGCGTAGTTTCAACCGAACCCTACAATGAGCAGTTCTTC.